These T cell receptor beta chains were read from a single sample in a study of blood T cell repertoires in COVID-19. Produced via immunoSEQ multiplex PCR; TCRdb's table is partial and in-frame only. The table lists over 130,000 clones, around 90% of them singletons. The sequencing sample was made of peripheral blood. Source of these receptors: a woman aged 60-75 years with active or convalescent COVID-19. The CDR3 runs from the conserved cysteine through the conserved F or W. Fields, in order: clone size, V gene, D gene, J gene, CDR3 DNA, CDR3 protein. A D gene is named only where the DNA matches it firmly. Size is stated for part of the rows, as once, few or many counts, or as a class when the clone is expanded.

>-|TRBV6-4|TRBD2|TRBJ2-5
TGTGCCAGTAGCCCCCTGGGAAGCGGGGGAAAAGAGACCCAGTACTTC
CASSPLGSGGKETQYF
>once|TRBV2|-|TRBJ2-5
TGTGCCAGCAGGGAGGGAGAGACCCAGTACTTC
CASREGETQYF
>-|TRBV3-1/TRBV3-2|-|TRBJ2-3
TGTGCCAGCAGCCAAGAGGGGGGGGCTGGAGATACGCAGTATTTT
CASSQEGGAGDTQYF
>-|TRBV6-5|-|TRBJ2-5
TGTGCCAGCATGGGACTCGCCCAAGAGACCCAGTACTTC
CASMGLAQETQYF
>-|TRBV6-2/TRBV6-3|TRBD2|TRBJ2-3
TGTGCCAGCAGTCGACTAGCGGGGGGATACACAGATACGCAGTATTTT
CASSRLAGGYTDTQYF
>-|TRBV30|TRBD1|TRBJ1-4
TGTGCCTGGAGTAGGCCAGGGGGCAGCGAAAAACTGTTTTTT
CAWSRPGGSEKLFF
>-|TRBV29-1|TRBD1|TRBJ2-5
TGCAGCGGACGATCCGGGACAGGGGGTTGGGAGACCCAGTACTTC
CSGRSGTGGWETQYF
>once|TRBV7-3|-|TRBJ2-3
TGTGCCAGCAGCTTTTCCGGGGGAGATACGCAGTATTTT
CASSFSGGDTQYF
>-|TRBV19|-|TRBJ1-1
TGTGCCAGTAGTAAAAGGACAGTAGGGACTGAAGCTTTCTTT
CASSKRTVGTEAFF
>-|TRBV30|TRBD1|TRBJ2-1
TGTGCCTGGAGTGGGGACAGGGGAAAGAATGAGCAGTTCTTC
CAWSGDRGKNEQFF
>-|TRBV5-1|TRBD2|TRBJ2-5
TGCGCCAGCAGCTATAACGGACTAGCGGGACCGGAGGGGGAGACCCAGTACTTC
CASSYNGLAGPEGETQYF
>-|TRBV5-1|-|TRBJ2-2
TGCGCCAGCAAAGAGACAGGGAACACCGGGGAGCTGTTTTTT
CASKETGNTGELFF